This entry describes one T cell receptor (beta chain). Its specificity is not known. This sample stems from a study of T cells in Graves' hyperthyroidism and ophthalmopathy. Findings and limits, study-wide: Ophthalmopathy and stable hyperthyroidism were told apart by a 13 V-J model.

Authors of the study amplified TCR beta CDR3 regions from RNA transcripts. The HTBI primer set was used in a first-round RT-PCR of the TCR CDR3. MiXCR was run by TCRdb on the multiplex PCR reads, yielding one entry per CDR3 protein. The repertoire includes 300,000 to 400,000 distinct CDR3 sequences, 14% of them detected once, and around a fifth sits in the top ten. Patients affected by ophthalmopathy presented a Clinical Activity Score of at least 3, a NOSPECS grade of at least 4, and disease duration below 3 months. Orbital computed tomography, thyroid ultrasound, serum thyroxine and TRAb, and clinical symptoms together informed the diagnoses. V was pared by 4 bases and J by 2 bases, with 8 bases of the junction left unmatched. CDR1 and CDR2 from the germline V gene are SGHNT and YYREEE (reference sequence). The CDR3 has 15 residues.

Sequencing used blood. V is TRBV5-4 and J is TRBJ2-7; 8 nucleotides line up with TRBD2. The clonotype originates from a woman younger than 45 with Graves' ophthalmopathy. The CDR3 is CASSPFSGGTYEQYF. As DNA, the CDR3 is TGTGCCAGCAGCCCCTTTTCGGGGGGGACCTACGAGCAGTACTTC.